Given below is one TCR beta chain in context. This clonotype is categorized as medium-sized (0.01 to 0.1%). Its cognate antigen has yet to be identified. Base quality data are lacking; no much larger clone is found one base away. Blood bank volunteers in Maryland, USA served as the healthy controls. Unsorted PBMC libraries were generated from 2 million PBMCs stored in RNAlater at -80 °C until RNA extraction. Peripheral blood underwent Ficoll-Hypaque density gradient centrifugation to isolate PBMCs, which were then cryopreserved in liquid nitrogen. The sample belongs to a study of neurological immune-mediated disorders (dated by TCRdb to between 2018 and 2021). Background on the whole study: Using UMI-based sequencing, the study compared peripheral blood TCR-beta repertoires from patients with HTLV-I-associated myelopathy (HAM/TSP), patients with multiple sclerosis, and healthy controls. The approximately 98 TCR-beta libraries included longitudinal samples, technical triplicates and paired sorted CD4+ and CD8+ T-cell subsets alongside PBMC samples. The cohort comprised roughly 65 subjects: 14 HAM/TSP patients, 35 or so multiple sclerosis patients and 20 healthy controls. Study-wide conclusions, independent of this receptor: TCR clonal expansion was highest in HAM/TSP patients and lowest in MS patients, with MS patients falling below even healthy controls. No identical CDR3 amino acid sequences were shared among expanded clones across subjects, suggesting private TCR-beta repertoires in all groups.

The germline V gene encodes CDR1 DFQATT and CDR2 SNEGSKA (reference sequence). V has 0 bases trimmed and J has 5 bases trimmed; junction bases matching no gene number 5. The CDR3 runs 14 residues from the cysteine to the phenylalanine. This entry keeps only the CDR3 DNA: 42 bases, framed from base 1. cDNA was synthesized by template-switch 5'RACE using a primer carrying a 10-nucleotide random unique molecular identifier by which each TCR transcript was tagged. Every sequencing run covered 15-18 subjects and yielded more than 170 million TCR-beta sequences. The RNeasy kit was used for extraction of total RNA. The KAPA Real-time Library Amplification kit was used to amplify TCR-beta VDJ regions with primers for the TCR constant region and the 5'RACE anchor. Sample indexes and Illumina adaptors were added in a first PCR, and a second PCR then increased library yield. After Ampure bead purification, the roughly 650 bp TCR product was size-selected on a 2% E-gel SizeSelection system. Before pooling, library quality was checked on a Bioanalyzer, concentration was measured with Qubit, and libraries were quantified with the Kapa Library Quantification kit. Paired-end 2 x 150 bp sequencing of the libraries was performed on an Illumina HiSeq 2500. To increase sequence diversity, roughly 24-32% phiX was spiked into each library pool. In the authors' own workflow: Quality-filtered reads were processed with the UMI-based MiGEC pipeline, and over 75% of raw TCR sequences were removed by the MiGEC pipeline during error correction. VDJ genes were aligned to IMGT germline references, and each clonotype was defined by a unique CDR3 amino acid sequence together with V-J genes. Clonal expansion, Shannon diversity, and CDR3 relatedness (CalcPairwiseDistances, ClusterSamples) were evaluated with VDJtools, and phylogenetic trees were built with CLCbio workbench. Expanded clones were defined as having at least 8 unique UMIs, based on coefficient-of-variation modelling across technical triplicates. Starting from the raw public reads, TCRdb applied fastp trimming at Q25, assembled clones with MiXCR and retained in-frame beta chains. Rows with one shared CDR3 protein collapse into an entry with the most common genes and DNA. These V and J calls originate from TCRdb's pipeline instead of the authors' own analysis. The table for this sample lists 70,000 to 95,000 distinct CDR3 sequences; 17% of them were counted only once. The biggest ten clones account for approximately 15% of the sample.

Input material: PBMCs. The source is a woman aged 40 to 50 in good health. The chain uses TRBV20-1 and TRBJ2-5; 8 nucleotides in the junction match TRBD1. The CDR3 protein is CSARDRGRRETQYF. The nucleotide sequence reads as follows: TGCAGTGCTAGAGACAGGGGGCGCCGCGAGACCCAGTACTTC.